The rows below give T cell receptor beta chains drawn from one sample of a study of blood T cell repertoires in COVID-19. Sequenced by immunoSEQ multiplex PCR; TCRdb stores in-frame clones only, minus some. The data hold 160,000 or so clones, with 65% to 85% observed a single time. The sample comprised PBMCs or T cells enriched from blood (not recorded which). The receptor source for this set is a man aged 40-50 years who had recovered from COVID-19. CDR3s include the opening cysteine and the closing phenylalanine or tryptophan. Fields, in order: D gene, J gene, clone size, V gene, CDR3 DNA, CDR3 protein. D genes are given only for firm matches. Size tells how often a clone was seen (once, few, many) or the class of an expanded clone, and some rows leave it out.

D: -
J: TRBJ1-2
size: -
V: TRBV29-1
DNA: TGCAGCGTGGCTAGGGAGGTCGATGGCTACACCTTC
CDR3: CSVAREVDGYTF

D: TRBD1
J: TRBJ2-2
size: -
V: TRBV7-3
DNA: TGTGCCAGCAGCTCGCCGGGACAGTCGGACACCGGGGAGCTGTTTTTT
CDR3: CASSSPGQSDTGELFF

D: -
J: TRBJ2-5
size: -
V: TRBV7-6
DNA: TGTGCCAGCAGCCCTACGGCGGTGGTGTCATGGGAGACCCAGTACTTC
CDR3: CASSPTAVVSWETQYF

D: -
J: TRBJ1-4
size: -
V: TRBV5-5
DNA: TGTGCCAGCAGCTACAGAGACAGAACTAATGAAAAACTGTTTTTT
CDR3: CASSYRDRTNEKLFF

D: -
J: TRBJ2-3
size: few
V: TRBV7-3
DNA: TGTGCCAGCAGCTTTTTTGGGGGGTCCTCGGGAGATACGCAGTATTTT
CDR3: CASSFFGGSSGDTQYF

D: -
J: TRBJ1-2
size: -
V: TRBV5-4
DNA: TGTGCCAGCAGCTTGGCGGTGGATGGCTACACCTTC
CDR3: CASSLAVDGYTF

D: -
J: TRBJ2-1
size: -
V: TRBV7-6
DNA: TGTGCCAGCAGCCGCGGCAGGGGGGCTTTTTACAATGAGCAGTTCTTC
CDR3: CASSRGRGAFYNEQFF

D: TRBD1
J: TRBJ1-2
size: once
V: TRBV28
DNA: TGTGCCAGCAGTTTGGACAGGTACTATGGCTACACCTTC
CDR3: CASSLDRYYGYTF

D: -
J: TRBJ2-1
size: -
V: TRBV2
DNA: TGTGCCAGCAGCCCCCTTACCCTACAGGGCAATGAGCAGTTCTTC
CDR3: CASSPLTLQGNEQFF

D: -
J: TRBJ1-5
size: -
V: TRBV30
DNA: TGTGCCTGGAGTGTAGGGAACAGGCGTCGCGATCAGCCCCAGCATTTT
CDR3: CAWSVGNRRRDQPQHF

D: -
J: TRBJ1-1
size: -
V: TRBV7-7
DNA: TGTGCCAGCAGCGCCCTCCTGAAAAGAGGCGGCACTGAAGCTTTCTTT
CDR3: CASSALLKRGGTEAFF

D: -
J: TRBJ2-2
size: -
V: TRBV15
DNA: TGTGCCACCAGCACAAGGCGGCAGAACACCGGGGAGCTGTTTTTT
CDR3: CATSTRRQNTGELFF

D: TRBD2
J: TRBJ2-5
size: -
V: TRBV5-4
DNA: TGTGCCAGCAGCTTTTGGGCTAGCGGGGGACAAGAGACCCAGTACTTC
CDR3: CASSFWASGGQETQYF

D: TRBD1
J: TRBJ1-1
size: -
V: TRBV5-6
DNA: TGTGCCAGCAGCTTCAATCCGGGACAGGGGTTAGTAAACACTGAAGCTTTCTTT
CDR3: CASSFNPGQGLVNTEAFF

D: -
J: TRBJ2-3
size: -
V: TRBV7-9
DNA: TGTGCCAGCAGCTTAACTGGCAGGACAAGTAGCCCAGATACGCAGTATTTT
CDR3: CASSLTGRTSSPDTQYF

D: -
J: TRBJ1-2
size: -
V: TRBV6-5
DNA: TGTGCCAGCAGCCTCTGGCGGGAGAATGGCTACACCTTC
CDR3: CASSLWRENGYTF

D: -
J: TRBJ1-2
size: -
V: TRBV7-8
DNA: TGTGCCAGCAGCTTATACGGGGGATCGGGTGGCTACACCTTC
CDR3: CASSLYGGSGGYTF

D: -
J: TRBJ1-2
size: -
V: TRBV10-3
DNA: TGTGCCATCAGTGAGTCGGGCGGACTTAACTATGGCTACACCTTC
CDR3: CAISESGGLNYGYTF

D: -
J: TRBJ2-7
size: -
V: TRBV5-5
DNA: TGTGCCAGCAGCCTTTATGCTAGCACGGAATACGAGCAGTACTTC
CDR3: CASSLYASTEYEQYF

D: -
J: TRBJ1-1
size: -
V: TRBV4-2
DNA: TGTGCCAGCAGCCCGATTCTAATGAACACTGAAGCTTTCTTT
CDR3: CASSPILMNTEAFF

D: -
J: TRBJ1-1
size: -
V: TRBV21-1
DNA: TGTGCCTGTGAGGACAGAACGCTCCTGAACACTGAAGCTTTCTTT
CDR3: CACEDRTLLNTEAFF

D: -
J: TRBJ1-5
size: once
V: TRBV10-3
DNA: TGTGCCATCAGCGAAACAGGGTTGAATCAGCCCCAGCATTTT
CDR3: CAISETGLNQPQHF

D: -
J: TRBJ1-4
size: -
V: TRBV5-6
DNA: TGTGCCAGCAGCTTGGTCACGACAGCTAATGAAAAACTGTTTTTT
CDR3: CASSLVTTANEKLFF

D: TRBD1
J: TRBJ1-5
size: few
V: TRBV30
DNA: TGTGCCTGGAGTATCGGACAGGGCTCGTATAGCAATCAGCCCCAGCATTTT
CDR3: CAWSIGQGSYSNQPQHF

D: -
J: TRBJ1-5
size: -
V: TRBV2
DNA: TGTGCCAGCAGGATGGGGGGTCTCGAGGGGCAGCCCCAGCATTTT
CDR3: CASRMGGLEGQPQHF

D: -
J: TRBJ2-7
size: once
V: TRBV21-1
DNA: TGTGCCAGCACTCAGTTTTTATCCCCGACGGGGAGCTCCTACGAGCAGTACTTC
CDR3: CASTQFLSPTGSSYEQYF

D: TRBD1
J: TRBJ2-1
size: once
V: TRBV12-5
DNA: TGTGCTAGTGGTCCCGGGACAGGACTTCGATTCTTC
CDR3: CASGPGTGLRFF

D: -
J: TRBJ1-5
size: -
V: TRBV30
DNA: TGTGCCTGGACCAACGGTCGGGGACCCCAGCATTTT
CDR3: CAWTNGRGPQHF

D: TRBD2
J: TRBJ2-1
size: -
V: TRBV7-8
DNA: TGTGCCAGCAGCTGGACTAGCCCCAATGAGCAGTTCTTC
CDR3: CASSWTSPNEQFF

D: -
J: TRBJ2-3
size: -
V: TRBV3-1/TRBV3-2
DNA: TGTGCCAGCAGCCAAGTCGGGGGACCTAGCACAGATACGCAGTATTTT
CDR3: CASSQVGGPSTDTQYF

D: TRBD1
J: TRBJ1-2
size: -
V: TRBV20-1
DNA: TGCAGTACAGGGGCACCCTATGGCTACACCTTC
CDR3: CSTGAPYGYTF

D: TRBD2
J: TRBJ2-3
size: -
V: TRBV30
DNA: TGTGCCTGGGGTCAAACCGGACCGGGACTAGCGGGGGTTGATACGCAGTATTTT
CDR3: CAWGQTGPGLAGVDTQYF

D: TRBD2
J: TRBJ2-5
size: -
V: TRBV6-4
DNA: TGTGCCAGCGCGACTAGCCCGGAGGAGACCCAGTACTTC
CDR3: CASATSPEETQYF

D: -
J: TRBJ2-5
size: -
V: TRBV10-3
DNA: TGTGCCTCTCAGGGGTCGGCCCAAGAGACCCAGTACTTC
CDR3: CASQGSAQETQYF

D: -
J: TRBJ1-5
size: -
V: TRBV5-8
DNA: TGTGCCAGCAGCTTGGGCGGATTTTATCAGCCCCAGCATTTT
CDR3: CASSLGGFYQPQHF

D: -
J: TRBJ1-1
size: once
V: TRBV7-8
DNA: TGTGCCAGCAGCCTCATGAACACTGAAGCTTTCTTT
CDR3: CASSLMNTEAFF

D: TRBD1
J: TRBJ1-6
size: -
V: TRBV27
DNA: TGTGCCAGCAGTTCCGCCCCTACAGGGGGCCCGACGCCCCTCCACTTT
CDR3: CASSSAPTGGPTPLHF

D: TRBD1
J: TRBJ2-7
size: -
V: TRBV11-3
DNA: TGTGCCAGCAGCTTAGATAGTGAGGGGACAGGGGGAGGCTACGAGCAGTACTTC
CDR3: CASSLDSEGTGGGYEQYF

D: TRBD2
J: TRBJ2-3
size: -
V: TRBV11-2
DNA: TGTGCCAGCAGCTTAGGGCAGACTAGCGGGTACACAGATACGCAGTATTTT
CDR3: CASSLGQTSGYTDTQYF

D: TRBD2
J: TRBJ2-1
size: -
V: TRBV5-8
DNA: TGTGCCAGCAGCTCCGGGACTAGGCCCTACAATGAGCAGTTCTTC
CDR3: CASSSGTRPYNEQFF

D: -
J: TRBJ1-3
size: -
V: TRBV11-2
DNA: TGTGCCAGCAGCCGACGACCGACGGCTAGCTCTGGAAACACCATATATTTT
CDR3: CASSRRPTASSGNTIYF

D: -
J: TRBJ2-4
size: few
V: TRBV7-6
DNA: TGTGCCAGCAGCCAGGGTTCATCGAACATTCAGTACTTC
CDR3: CASSQGSSNIQYF

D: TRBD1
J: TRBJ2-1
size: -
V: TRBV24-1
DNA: TGTGCCACCAGTGGGGGGACAGATCCCCTCTACAATGAGCAGTTCTTC
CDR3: CATSGGTDPLYNEQFF

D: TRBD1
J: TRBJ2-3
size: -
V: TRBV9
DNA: TGTGCCAGCAGCGTCGACAGGGGGCGGACAGATACGCAGTATTTT
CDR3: CASSVDRGRTDTQYF